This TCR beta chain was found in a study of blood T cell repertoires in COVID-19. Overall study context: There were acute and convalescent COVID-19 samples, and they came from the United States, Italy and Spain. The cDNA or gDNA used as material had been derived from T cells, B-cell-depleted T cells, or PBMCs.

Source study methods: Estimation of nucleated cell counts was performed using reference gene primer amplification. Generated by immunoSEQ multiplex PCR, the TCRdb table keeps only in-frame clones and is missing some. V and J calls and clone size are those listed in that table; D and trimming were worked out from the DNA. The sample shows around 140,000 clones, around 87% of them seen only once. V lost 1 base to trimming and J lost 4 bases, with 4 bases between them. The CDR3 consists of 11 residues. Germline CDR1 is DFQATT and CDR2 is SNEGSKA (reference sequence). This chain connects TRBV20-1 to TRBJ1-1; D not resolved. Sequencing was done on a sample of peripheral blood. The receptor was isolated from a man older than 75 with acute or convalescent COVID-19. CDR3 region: CSARGPTEAFF. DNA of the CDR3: TGCAGTGCTAGAGGGCCCACTGAAGCTTTCTTT.